The clone carrying this T cell receptor (beta chain) was detected once. What it binds is not known. Using immunoSEQ multiplex PCR, the repertoire was profiled, and TCRdb retains in-frame clones only, with some absent. The profile shows about 160,000 clones, around 89% of them singletons. The data derive from a study of T cell responses to AZD1222 COVID-19 vaccine. Study outcomes and limitations: Spike was spanned by vaccine-associated CD4 TCRs, with dominance at 160-218 and 743-854. Vaccination with two AZD1222 doses was followed by a rise in Spike-specific TCR breadth and depth. Nearly half of the spike-specific TCRs reportedly recognize variant regions that carry no mutations.

Trimming took off 3 bases at V and 1 base at J, with 16 bases between the two ends. This CDR3 has 16 residues. Germline V gives CDR1 LGHNA, CDR2 YSLEER. The chain has TRBV4-3 and TRBJ2-7; D ambiguous. Source: peripheral blood, taken 28 days after the second AZD1222 dose. The receptor's source is an adult who received the AZD1222 COVID-19 vaccine. The CDR3 here is CASSHSPGAVSYEQYF. The CDR3 DNA is TGCGCCAGCAGCCATTCCCCCGGCGCAGTTTCCTACGAGCAGTACTTC.